The 22 T cell receptor beta chains below come from one sample, sequenced in a study of T cells after yellow fever vaccination. TCRdb fed the 5' RACE reads into MiXCR, producing one record per CDR3 protein. This table has some 120,000 distinct CDR3 sequences, 15% appearing once. Here the sequenced sample was CD8+ T cells sorted from PBMCs, taken 5 days after the yellow fever booster vaccination. These receptors were taken from a man aged 18 to 29 who received the YFV17D yellow fever vaccine.

This clonotype was seen more than once but under ten times. This chain joins TRBV11-2 and TRBJ1-4, with 8 bases fitting TRBD1. Trimming removed 5 bases from V and 4 bases from J; junction bases left unmatched: 6. Germline V gene data show CDR1 as SGHAT and CDR2 as FQNNGV. The CDR3 is 15 amino acids. The CDR3: CASSIRGRSNEKLFF. The CDR3 nucleotides are TGTGCCAGCAGCATCAGGGGGCGTAGTAATGAAAAACTGTTTTTT.

In nucleotides, the CDR3 is TGTGCCAGCAGCTCACGGGAGATGAAACCCAGAAACAATGAGCAGTTCTTC. Translated: CASSSREMKPRNNEQFF. The chain carries TRBV6-2 or TRBV6-3 and TRBJ2-1, with D maybe TRBD2 (6 bases). The CDR3 spans 17 residues. Germline V lookup: CDR1 MNHEY, CDR2 SVGEGT. V was pared by 6 bases and J by 5 bases, with 23 bases between.

This clonotype has just one count. V and J are TRBV2 and TRBJ2-4, with TRBD2 matching 9 bases. V lost 7 bases to trimming and J lost 9 bases; unmatched junction nucleotides: 10. The germline V gene encodes CDR1 SNHLY and CDR2 FYNNEI. The CDR3 consists of 14 residues. DNA for the CDR3: TGTGCCAGCATTCCGGGCGGGGGGGCCAGCATTCAGTACTTC. This encodes CASIPGGGASIQYF.

This clonotype occurred a few times. The chain links TRBV7-2 to TRBJ1-5, with D unresolved. The length of the CDR3 is 15 residues. Germline V gene lookup returns CDR1 SGHTA and CDR2 FQGNSA. The ends were cut back, 1 base at V and 2 bases at J, with 9 bases in the middle. The CDR3 is CASSLVGGGNQPQHF. The CDR3 bases are TGTGCCAGCAGCTTAGTCGGCGGGGGCAATCAGCCCCAGCATTTT. Variable domain in full (rest from reference TRBV7-2 and TRBJ1-5): GAGVSQSPSNKVTEKGKDVELRCDPISGHTALYWYRQSLGQGLEFLIYFQGNSAPDKSGLPSDRFSAERTGGSVSTLTIQRTQQEDSAVYLCASSLVGGGNQPQHFGDGTRLSIL.

This chain links TRBV11-2 with TRBJ2-1, with D possibly being TRBD2 (6 bases). Germline CDR1 reads SGHAT; CDR2 reads FQNNGV. This CDR3 comprises 15 residues. V lost 1 base, J lost 3 bases, and 10 bases lay in between. DNA for the CDR3: TGTGCCAGCAGCTTAGGTGCGGGATACTACAATGAGCAGTTCTTC. Its protein product is CASSLGAGYYNEQFF.

This clonotype was detected a few times. The chain combines TRBV4-1 with TRBJ1-1; 7 nucleotides line up with TRBD1. V trimming: 5 bases; J trimming: 2 bases; junction bases outside the gene matches: 2. The CDR3 extends over 13 amino acids. Germline CDR1 reads MGHRA; CDR2 reads YSYEKL. The CDR3 loop reads CASSDRENTEAFF. CDR3 nucleotides: TGCGCCAGCAGCGACAGGGAAAACACTGAAGCTTTCTTT.

This chain joins TRBV20-1 and TRBJ1-3, with D unresolved. Germline CDR1 is DFQATT and CDR2 is SNEGSKA (reference sequence). V was clipped by 0 bases and J by 0 bases, with 12 bases between them. CDR3 length: 16 residues. CDR3 in amino acids: CSARDRSIFSGNTIYF. The CDR3 DNA sequence: TGCAGTGCTAGAGATCGGTCTATCTTCTCTGGAAACACCATATATTTT.

V usage is TRBV28 and J usage is TRBJ2-5; TRBD2 is a possible D gene (6 bases). Germline CDR1 is MDHEN and CDR2 is SYDVKM. Deletions cut 8 bases from V and 5 bases from J, with 36 bases between. The CDR3 covers 20 residues. DNA for the CDR3: TGTGCCAGCTCGTTTATCCACGGAGCGGGCAGTGTATACCCTTTGGAGACCCAGTACTTC. Residues: CASSFIHGAGSVYPLETQYF. The complete variable domain, with remaining parts taken from reference TRBV28 and TRBJ2-5, reads DVKVTQSSRYLVKRTGEKVFLECVQDMDHENMFWYRQDPGLGLRLIYFSYDVKMKEKGDIPEGYSVSREKKERFSLILESASTNQTSMYLCASSFIHGAGSVYPLETQYFGPGTRLLVL.

This clonotype has only a few counts. The chain is built from TRBV7-9 and TRBJ2-1; D may be TRBD1 or TRBD2 (5 bases each). V was pared by 1 base and J by 0 bases, with 10 bases between. The germline V gene encodes CDR1 SEHNR and CDR2 FQNEAQ (reference sequence). This CDR3 is 16 amino acids long. CDR3 in DNA: TGTGCCAGCAGCTTAGTGGGGGTAAACTCCTACAATGAGCAGTTCTTC. Residues: CASSLVGVNSYNEQFF.

The CDR3 sequence: CASSLAPGSPPETQYF. Written as DNA, the CDR3 is TGTGCCAGCAGCTTAGCACCGGGATCACCGCCAGAGACCCAGTACTTC. This chain joins TRBV7-2 and TRBJ2-5; D perhaps matches TRBD2 (5 bases). The germline V gene has CDR1 SGHTA and CDR2 FQGNSA. V was shortened by 0 bases and J by 4 bases, with 15 bases between the two germline ends. The CDR3 contains 16 residues.

This clonotype was seen a handful of times. This chain uses TRBV7-2 with TRBJ2-3, with D unresolved. The CDR3 loop spans 15 amino acids. Between the trimmed V and J ends, which lost 1 base and 1 base, there was a span of 9 bases. CDR1 is SGHTA, CDR2 FQGNSA, per germline. CDR3 residues: CASSLETARTDTQYF. The CDR3 DNA reads TGTGCCAGCAGCTTAGAAACCGCCCGCACAGATACGCAGTATTTT. The variable domain in full, completed from reference TRBV7-2 and TRBJ2-3, reads GAGVSQSPSNKVTEKGKDVELRCDPISGHTALYWYRQSLGQGLEFLIYFQGNSAPDKSGLPSDRFSAERTGGSVSTLTIQRTQQEDSAVYLCASSLETARTDTQYFGPGTRLTVL.

The chain recombines TRBV10-3 with TRBJ2-3, with D perhaps matching TRBD1 or TRBD2 (5 bases each). Trimming removed 5 bases from V and 1 base from J, with 16 bases in between. The CDR3 runs to 16 residues. Germline V CDR1 and CDR2: ENHRY, SYGVKD. The CDR3 sequence: CAISTIRDQRTDTQYF. The CDR3 coding sequence is TGTGCCATCAGTACAATCCGGGACCAACGCACAGATACGCAGTATTTT.

Only a few counts were recorded for this clonotype. The gene calls are TRBV7-8 and TRBJ2-4; TRBD1 might be the D (6 bases). The CDR3 loop spans 15 amino acids. V dropped 6 bases and J dropped 3 bases, with 15 bases sitting between them. Germline V gives CDR1 SGHVS, CDR2 FQNEAQ. The CDR3 DNA follows: TGTGCCAGCAGTTCCCCCCCACAGGGCAAAAACATTCAGTACTTC. Its translation: CASSSPPQGKNIQYF.

This clonotype came up a few times. The J gene is TRBJ2-3, the V gene TRBV11-3, with TRBD1 matching 9 bases. Looked up from germline, CDR1 is SGHNT and CDR2 is YENEEA. V lost 4 bases to trimming and J lost 2 bases; unmatched junction nucleotides: 10. This CDR3 has 17 residues. DNA of the CDR3: TGTGCCAGCAGCTCAAGGACAGGGGACAGGTTCACAGATACGCAGTATTTT. The encoded protein is CASSSRTGDRFTDTQYF.

This clonotype appeared a few times. The chain couples TRBV4-1 to TRBJ1-1; the D is unclear. Germline CDR1 MGHRA, CDR2 YSYEKL. This CDR3 region has 13 residues. Trimming removed 4 bases at V and 4 bases at J, with 10 bases between. This chain's CDR3 is CASSPTRGTEAFF. CDR3 in DNA: TGCGCCAGCAGCCCAACCCGGGGCACTGAAGCTTTCTTT.

This clonotype was seen many times. The V call is TRBV4-3, the J call TRBJ2-7; 7 bases agree with TRBD1. With V trimmed by 3 bases and J by 2 bases, 4 bases remained unmatched. The germline gives CDR1 LGHNA, CDR2 YSLEER. This CDR3 contains 14 residues. The CDR3 DNA sequence: TGCGCCAGCAGCCATTTGGACAGGCCCTACGAGCAGTACTTC. Translating it yields CASSHLDRPYEQYF.

This clonotype turned up a few times. The CDR3 DNA reads as TGTGCCAGCAGTTTGGGAACTGGAAACACCATATATTTT. Amino acid sequence: CASSLGTGNTIYF. The gene calls are TRBV6-2 or TRBV6-3 and TRBJ1-3; no clear D gene. This CDR3 comprises 13 residues. V was clipped by 4 bases and J by 2 bases, with 6 bases between them. Germline CDR1 MNHEY, CDR2 SVGEGT.

This clonotype showed up just a few times. V is TRBV9 and J is TRBJ2-1; TRBD2 aligns across 15 bases. V lost 2 bases and J lost 10; bases outside the gene matches: 4. Germline-derived CDR1 and CDR2 are SGDLS and YYNGEE. The CDR3 contains 15 residues. CDR3 in amino acids: CASSVGLAGGQEQFF. CDR3 coding DNA: TGTGCCAGCAGCGTGGGACTAGCGGGGGGACAGGAGCAGTTCTTC. Looking up the rest from reference TRBV9 and TRBJ2-1 gives the full variable domain: DSGVTQTPKHLITATGQRVTLRCSPRSGDLSVYWYQQSLDQGLQFLIQYYNGEERAKGNILERFSAQQFPDLHSELNLSSLELGDSALYFCASSVGLAGGQEQFFGPGTRLTVL.

This clonotype was detected a few times. CDR3 residues: CSVSGFDEQYF. CDR3 DNA: TGCAGCGTTTCAGGGTTCGACGAGCAGTACTTC. The chain joins TRBV29-1 to TRBJ2-7; tentative D call: TRBD1 (5 bases). The V gene lost 5 bases and the J gene lost 5 bases, with 10 bases spanning the gap. The CDR3 runs 11 residues. Germline V CDR1 and CDR2: SQVTM, ANQGSEA.

This sequence joins TRBV11-2 and TRBJ1-3; D remains ambiguous. V lost 2 bases, J lost 0 bases, and 8 bases lay in between. Germline V gene lookup returns CDR1 SGHAT and CDR2 FQNNGV. This CDR3 has 15 residues. The CDR3 is CASSLRSSSGNTIYF. The DNA for the CDR3 is TGTGCCAGCAGCTTAAGGTCCAGCTCTGGAAACACCATATATTTT.

The CDR3 nucleotides are TGTGCCAGCAGTTTGAAGGGGGGACGTTCATGGGAGCAGTACTTC. It encodes CASSLKGGRSWEQYF. The V and J genes are TRBV27 and TRBJ2-7; D is tentatively TRBD1 or TRBD2 (6 bases each). The CDR3 contains 15 residues. V lost 3 bases to trimming and J lost 7 bases, with 19 bases between them. Per germline, CDR1 MNHEY and CDR2 SMNVEV (reference sequence).

The rearrangement joins TRBV11-2 to TRBJ2-5, with 12 bases fitting TRBD2. Germline V gene sequence: CDR1 SGHAT, CDR2 FQNNGV. The CDR3 sequence is 14 residues long. With 10 bases clipped from V and 5 bases from J, the junction kept 8 bases outside the gene matches. The CDR3 is CATSGGAVMETQYF. The CDR3 coding sequence is TGTGCCACTAGCGGGGGGGCCGTAATGGAGACCCAGTACTTC.